A single sample is the source of the 15 T cell receptor beta chains below, sequenced in a study of human T cells and chemical hapten exposure. TCRdb recomputed calls from the RACE reads with MiXCR, one row per CDR3 protein. The sample contains 350,000 to 400,000 distinct CDR3 sequences, 4.5% to 6% of which appear only once. Time point indicated: pre-sensitization, week 0. This sample's treatment: therapeutic diphenylcyclopropenone sensitization with weekly scalp DPC. This sample comprised whole blood, obtained in connection with sensitization to the hapten diphenylcyclopropenone (DPC). Receptor source: a woman aged 50 to 60 with alopecia areata. Some clones in this sample may be carry-over from other donors' samples.

The chain has TRBV6-1 and TRBJ2-7; unclear D gene. Trimming took off 1 base at V and 6 bases at J, with 10 bases between the two ends. The CDR3 is 13 amino acids. From germline, CDR1 is MNHNS and CDR2 SASEGT. CDR3 sequence: CASSEVPVGEQYF. CDR3 sequence (DNA): TGTGCCAGCAGTGAAGTTCCCGTGGGCGAGCAGTACTTC.

In its sample, this clonotype was seen a few times. The rearrangement links TRBV7-2 to TRBJ2-5, with D possibly TRBD1 on 6 matching bases. This CDR3 comprises 14 residues. V gave up 2 bases and J gave up 5 bases, with 12 bases separating them. Germline CDR1 and CDR2: SGHTA and FQGNSA. In DNA form, the CDR3 reads TGTGCCAGCAGCTTACAGGGGCGCCAGGAGACCCAGTACTTC. Protein product: CASSLQGRQETQYF.

For this clonotype: Possible read error: a much larger clone is one base away. The chain couples TRBV7-2 to TRBJ1-1; weak D call: TRBD1 (5 bases). Germline CDR1 and CDR2: SGHTA and FQGNSA. There are 12 residues in the CDR3. The CDR3 coding sequence is TGTGCCAGCAGCTTATATGGGACTGAAGCTTCCTTT. Encoded protein: CASSLYGTEASF.

The V call is TRBV5-1, the J call TRBJ2-7; D might be TRBD1 or TRBD2, each matching 6 bases. CDR3 size: 14 residues. Germline assignment: CDR1 SGHRS and CDR2 YFSETQ. The V end was cut by 3 bases, the J end by 0 bases, with 10 bases between. CDR3 nucleotide sequence: TGCGCCAGCAGCTGGGGGGCCAGCTCCTACGAGCAGTACTTC. Translating gives CASSWGASSYEQYF.

This clonotype has just a few counts. The J gene is TRBJ1-1, the V gene TRBV5-1, with D possibly TRBD1 on 6 matching bases. V was cut by 3 bases and J by 3 bases, with 12 bases left in between. The CDR3 is 14 residues long. CDR1 is SGHRS, CDR2 YFSETQ, per germline. This CDR3 is CASSSSRGDTEAFF. DNA of the CDR3: TGCGCCAGCAGCTCTTCAAGGGGGGACACTGAAGCTTTCTTT.

This clonotype was observed a handful of times. The DNA for the CDR3 is TGCGCCAGCAGCCAAGGCCTAGCGGGAGGGTCTGGCACAGATACGCAGTATTTT. It yields the protein CASSQGLAGGSGTDTQYF. This chain links TRBV4-3 with TRBJ2-3; 12 bases fit TRBD2. Germline V gene sequence: CDR1 LGHNA, CDR2 YSLEER. The CDR3 runs to 18 residues. Trimming at V came to 1 base and at J to 1 base, leaving 6 bases not matched to a gene.

This clonotype came up a few times. This sequence joins TRBV6-2 or TRBV6-3 and TRBJ2-1; D may be TRBD1 (6 bases). The V and J ends lost 0 bases and 10 bases respectively, with 10 bases between them. The V gene's germline CDR1 is MNHEY and CDR2 SVGEGT. This CDR3 has 13 residues. The CDR3 loop reads CASSYSEQGEQFF. CDR3 DNA sequence: TGTGCCAGCAGTTACTCGGAGCAGGGGGAGCAGTTCTTC.

CDR3 coding DNA: TGTGCCAGCAGCTCCCCGGGACAGGGTTCTCCTGGGGCCAACGTCCTGACTTTC. This gives the protein CASSSPGQGSPGANVLTF. This sequence joins TRBV7-2 and TRBJ2-6, with 9 bases aligning to TRBD1. Per the germline V gene, CDR1 is SGHTA and CDR2 is FQGNSA. This CDR3 region has 18 residues. Losses at the gene ends were 4 bases for V and 2 bases for J; bases not matched to a gene: 9. The entire variable domain, with the rest obtained from reference TRBV7-2 and TRBJ2-6, is as follows: GAGVSQSPSNKVTEKGKDVELRCDPISGHTALYWYRQSLGQGLEFLIYFQGNSAPDKSGLPSDRFSAERTGGSVSTLTIQRTQQEDSAVYLCASSSPGQGSPGANVLTFGAGSRLTVL.

This clonotype was observed at least ten times. The rearrangement links TRBV7-9 to TRBJ2-7, with D tentatively TRBD2 (6 bases). CDR1 SEHNR and CDR2 FQNEAQ come from the germline V gene (reference sequence). V lost 10 bases and J 2 bases, leaving 9 bases between the germline ends. The CDR3 sequence is 11 residues long. CDR3 sequence reads: CATSGAYEQYF. CDR3 DNA: TGTGCCACCTCGGGGGCCTACGAGCAGTACTTC.

This clonotype was found many times. The CDR3 is CASRRGAGGREDTEAFF. The CDR3 DNA is TGTGCCAGCAGAAGGGGGGCAGGGGGTCGGGAAGACACTGAAGCTTTCTTT. The V gene is TRBV6-2 or TRBV6-3, the J gene TRBJ1-1, with 7 bases aligning to TRBD1. The CDR3 contains 17 residues. Germline CDR1 reads MNHEY; CDR2 reads SVGEGT. V trimming: 6 bases; J trimming: 3 bases; junction bases outside the gene matches: 16.

This chain connects TRBV7-2 to TRBJ2-3, with no clear D. CDR1 is SGHTA and CDR2 is FQGNSA in the germline V gene. The CDR3 is 14 residues long. V was shortened by 1 base and J by 1 base, with 6 bases between the two germline ends. The CDR3 DNA reads as TGTGCCAGCAGCTTAGATGTGGGCACAGATACGCAGTATTTT. This codes for CASSLDVGTDTQYF.

This clonotype was recorded many times. This rearrangement joins TRBV29-1 to TRBJ1-2, with 8 bases fitting TRBD1. Germline CDR1 SQVTM, CDR2 ANQGSEA. The CDR3 length is 13 residues. The V and J ends lost 1 base and 4 bases, in that order; junction bases with no gene match: 2. CDR3 nucleotides: TGCAGCGTTGAAGTCGACAGGGGCTATGGCTACACCTTC. It encodes CSVEVDRGYGYTF.

This clonotype was observed at least ten times. This chain connects TRBV14 to TRBJ2-7; either TRBD1 or TRBD2 may fit D (5 bases each). The CDR3 runs 11 residues. Germline assignment: CDR1 SGHDN and CDR2 FVKESK. Trimming took 5 bases from V and 5 from J, leaving 7 bases between them. The CDR3 reads CASSWGNEQYF. In DNA form, the CDR3 reads TGTGCCAGCAGCTGGGGGAACGAGCAGTACTTC.

This clonotype has a count of ten or more. The chain has TRBV12-5 and TRBJ2-3; the match to TRBD2 covers 13 bases. V gave up 5 bases and J gave up 8 bases; unmatched junction bases: 4. Germline V gene lookup returns CDR1 LGHNT and CDR2 FRNRAP. This CDR3 comprises 14 residues. The CDR3 protein is CASGGGLAGATQYF. DNA for the CDR3: TGTGCTAGTGGTGGAGGACTAGCGGGGGCTACGCAGTATTTT.

This clonotype has at least ten counts. The V call is TRBV9, the J call TRBJ2-7; 11 bases are shared with TRBD2. The CDR3 contains 15 residues. J lost 5 bases, V lost 1 base, and 5 bases had no gene match. From germline, CDR1 is SGDLS and CDR2 YYNGEE. As DNA, the CDR3 is TGTGCCAGCAGCGTAACTAGCGGGAGCCAGCACGAGCAGTACTTC. Its protein product is CASSVTSGSQHEQYF.